The 9 T cell receptor beta chains listed next were all sequenced from one sample in a study of blood T cell repertoires in COVID-19. Here immunoSEQ multiplex PCR was the method, and the copy in TCRdb shows in-frame clones only, minus some. In the table there are some 300,000 clones, around 90% of which are singletons. Sequencing was performed on peripheral blood. These receptor sequences come from a man between 70 and 80 years old with acute or convalescent COVID-19.

The genes are TRBV19 and TRBJ1-1, with a possible D match to TRBD1 (6 bases). Germline-derived CDR1 and CDR2 are LNHDA and SQIVND (reference sequence). This CDR3 has 13 residues. The V and J ends lost 6 bases and 6 bases respectively, with 14 bases between them. The CDR3 DNA reads as TGTGCCAGTAGGGAACAGGGAGTCGCTGAAGCTTTCTTT. This codes for CASREQGVAEAFF.

The rearrangement links TRBV7-9 to TRBJ2-7; the match to TRBD1 covers 8 bases. The length of the CDR3 is 13 residues. V trimming: 5 bases; J trimming: 5 bases; junction bases outside the gene matches: 5. Germline V gene data show CDR1 as SEHNR and CDR2 as FQNEAQ (reference sequence). CDR3 coding DNA: TGTGCCAGCAGCCCAGGGACAGGTGACGAGCAGTACTTC. This gives the protein CASSPGTGDEQYF.

The chain joins TRBV5-1 to TRBJ1-1; 8 bases align to TRBD1. Germline trimming cut 3 bases from V and 3 bases from J; bases unmatched to any gene: 7. The CDR3 spans 15 residues. The germline CDR1 and CDR2 sequences are SGHRS and YFSETQ. The CDR3 coding sequence is TGCGCCAGCAGCTCCCAACAGGGGGATTACACTGAAGCTTTCTTT. As protein: CASSSQQGDYTEAFF.

The rearrangement uses TRBV5-1 and TRBJ2-5; tentatively, D is TRBD2 (5 bases). V was pared by 0 bases and J by 5 bases, with 8 bases between. The CDR3 is 13 amino acids. CDR1 is SGHRS, CDR2 YFSETQ, per germline. The CDR3 is CASSLGGFETQYF. Written as DNA, the CDR3 is TGCGCCAGCAGCTTGGGAGGGTTTGAGACCCAGTACTTC.

The V call is TRBV7-8, the J call TRBJ2-7; D is possibly TRBD2 (7 bases). The V end was cut by 5 bases, the J end by 4 bases, with 15 bases between. Germline assignment: CDR1 SGHVS and CDR2 FQNEAQ. There are 14 residues in the CDR3. The CDR3 region is CASSQGGGGYEQYF. In nucleotides, the CDR3 is TGTGCCAGCAGCCAAGGGGGGGGAGGTTACGAGCAGTACTTC.

On this clone itself: Other DNA sequences of this sample code for an identical CDR3. V is TRBV5-1 and J is TRBJ2-5, with 12 bases aligning to TRBD1. The CDR3 has 14 amino acids. V lost 2 bases, J lost 5 bases, and 1 base stayed unmatched. The germline V gene has CDR1 SGHRS and CDR2 YFSETQ. For the CDR3, the DNA is TGCGCCAGCAGCTTAGGGACAGGGGGCGAGACCCAGTACTTC. This gives the protein CASSLGTGGETQYF. Supplemented by reference TRBV5-1 and TRBJ2-5, the full variable domain reads KAGVTQTPRYLIKTRGQQVTLSCSPISGHRSVSWYQQTPGQGLQFLFEYFSETQRNKGNFPGRFSGRQFSNSRSEMNVSTLELGDSALYLCASSLGTGGETQYFGPGTRLLVL.

The chain recombines TRBV15 with TRBJ2-5, with TRBD1 identical over 8 bases. The CDR3 loop spans 14 amino acids. With V trimmed by 6 bases and J by 4 bases, 7 bases remained unmatched. Germline values: CDR1 LNHNV, CDR2 YYDKDF (reference sequence). The CDR3 bases are TGTGCCACCAGTCGTCAGGGGGCTACAGAGACCCAGTACTTC. This sequence encodes CATSRQGATETQYF.

The chain has TRBV28 and TRBJ2-1; 14 bases are a match to TRBD2. Germline-derived CDR1 and CDR2 are MDHEN and SYDVKM. This CDR3 contains 15 residues. After removal of 5 bases from V and 5 bases from J, the junction contained 2 bases not matched to a gene. The DNA for the CDR3 is TGTGCCAGCAGTAGGACTAGCGGGAGGAACAATGAGCAGTTCTTC. This gives the protein CASSRTSGRNNEQFF.

The rearrangement uses TRBV6-1 and TRBJ2-3; D might be TRBD1 (9 bases). The CDR3 covers 19 residues. In germline, CDR1 is MNHNS, CDR2 SASEGT. V was shortened by 1 base and J by 3 bases, with 23 bases between the two germline ends. In nucleotides, the CDR3 is TGTGCCAGCAGTGAAGGCAAATTTACAGGGGGCGGGAGGACAGATACGCAGTATTTT. Translation: CASSEGKFTGGGRTDTQYF.